A selection of T cell receptor beta chains follows, all from one sample in a study of breast tumors, draining lymph nodes, adjacent tissues. TCRdb re-derived calls from the multiplex PCR reads in MiXCR, one entry per CDR3 protein. The table lists about 130,000 distinct CDR3 sequences, about 20% of them singletons. The sequencing sample was made of axillary lymph node tissue. These TCRs come from a female donor with breast cancer. Some clones in this sample may be carry-over from other donors' samples. CDR3s include the opening cysteine and the closing phenylalanine or tryptophan. D genes are given only for firm matches. Clone size appears in some rows only: once, few, many, or a class for an expanded clone.

CDR3aa | CDR3nt | abundance | j_gene | d_gene | v_gene
CASRDLAINIQYF | TGTGCCAGCAGGGACTTAGCGATAAACATTCAGTACTTC | few | TRBJ2-4 | NA | TRBV28
CASCGDRNQPQHF | TGTGCCAGCTGCGGAGACCGCAATCAGCCCCAGCATTTT | few | TRBJ1-5 | NA | TRBV18
CASNDRGGQPQHF | TGTGCCAGCAACGACAGGGGGGGACAGCCCCAGCATTTT | many | TRBJ1-5 | TRBD1 | TRBV2
CASSLYSQETQYF | TGCGCCAGCAGCTTGTATTCCCAAGAGACCCAGTACTTC | many | TRBJ2-5 | NA | TRBV5-1
CASSLARRGQETQYF | TGTGCCAGCAGCTTAGCCCGGAGGGGCCAAGAGACCCAGTACTTC | many | TRBJ2-5 | NA | TRBV7-2
CSAPFPGTKTQYF | TGCAGTGCCCCCTTTCCCGGGACAAAGACCCAGTACTTC | many | TRBJ2-5 | NA | TRBV20-1
CSALAGETQYF | TGCAGTGCTTTAGCTGGAGAGACCCAGTACTTC | many | TRBJ2-5 | NA | TRBV20-1
CASSPPGLAGGQETQYF | TGTGCCAGCTCACCACCGGGACTAGCGGGAGGACAAGAGACCCAGTACTTC | few | TRBJ2-5 | TRBD2 | TRBV18
CASSLSSGSSTDTQYF | TGTGCCAGCAGCTTATCTAGCGGGTCTAGCACAGATACGCAGTATTTT | many | TRBJ2-3 | TRBD2 | TRBV7-2
CASSLDGNRGSNQPQHF | TGCGCCAGCAGCTTGGACGGAAACAGGGGTAGCAATCAGCCCCAGCATTTT | few | TRBJ1-5 | TRBD1 | TRBV5-1
CASSLAVSSTDTQYF | TGTGCCAGCAGCTTGGCGGTATCTAGCACAGATACGCAGTATTTT | many | TRBJ2-3 | NA | TRBV7-8
CASSEDTSGKKDTQYF | TGTGCCAGCAGTGAAGATACTAGCGGGAAGAAAGATACGCAGTATTTT | many | TRBJ2-3 | TRBD2 | TRBV2
CASSPGFERVYNEQFF | TGTGCCAGCAGCCCCGGCTTCGAGCGGGTCTACAATGAGCAGTTCTTC | NA | TRBJ2-1 | NA | TRBV12-1
CASSAPGTGNWNEQFF | TGTGCCAGCAGCGCCCCAGGGACAGGGAATTGGAATGAGCAGTTCTTC | many | TRBJ2-1 | TRBD1 | TRBV9
CALTLEGLSGNTIYF | TGTGCCCTCACTCTCGAGGGTCTCTCTGGAAACACCATATATTTT | many | TRBJ1-3 | NA | TRBV30
CSARVRGSPLHF | TGCAGTGCTAGAGTCCGGGGTTCACCCCTCCACTTT | many | TRBJ1-6 | NA | TRBV20-1
CASRGTVGTDTQYF | TGTGCCAGCAGGGGGACAGTTGGCACAGATACGCAGTATTTT | many | TRBJ2-3 | TRBD1 | TRBV7-2
CASSLGGIETQYF | TGCGCCAGCAGCTTGGGGGGGATAGAGACCCAGTACTTC | many | TRBJ2-5 | NA | TRBV5-1
CASSQDSGRDYGYTF | TGCGCCAGCAGCCAAGATTCAGGGAGGGACTATGGCTACACCTTC | many | TRBJ1-2 | NA | TRBV4-1
CSVRPGLTNEKLFF | TGCAGCGTAAGACCGGGACTGACTAATGAAAAACTGTTTTTT | many | TRBJ1-4 | NA | TRBV29-1
CASSLSRGRNEKLFF | TGTGCCAGCAGCTTAAGCAGGGGGCGGAATGAAAAACTGTTTTTT | many | TRBJ1-4 | TRBD1 | TRBV7-6
CSARENQETQYF | TGCAGTGCTAGGGAAAACCAAGAGACCCAGTACTTC | many | TRBJ2-5 | NA | TRBV20-1
CASSQDHGGDSPLHF | TGTGCCAGCAGCCAAGATCACGGTGGGGATTCACCCCTCCACTTT | few | TRBJ1-6 | NA | TRBV4-2
CSARPLGVEGTGELFF | TGCAGTGCTAGACCACTAGGTGTCGAGGGCACCGGGGAGCTGTTTTTT | many | TRBJ2-2 | NA | TRBV20-1
CASSSLAGDTGELFF | TGTGCCAGCAGCTCCTTAGCGGGAGACACCGGGGAGCTGTTTTTT | few | TRBJ2-2 | TRBD2 | TRBV7-9
CASSQIDRIDTQYF | TGTGCCAGCAGTCAAATTGACAGGATTGATACCCAGTACTTC | many | TRBJ2-5 | NA | TRBV7-8
CATSRVKGSRYEQYF | TGTGCCACCAGCAGAGTAAAGGGCAGTAGGTACGAGCAGTACTTC | many | TRBJ2-7 | NA | TRBV15
CASSPSGDQPQHF | TGTGCCAGCAGCCCCAGCGGGGATCAGCCCCAGCATTTT | many | TRBJ1-5 | NA | TRBV7-2
CASSLGQDFSYEQYF | TGTGCCAGCAGCCTAGGACAGGACTTCTCCTACGAGCAGTACTTC | many | TRBJ2-7 | TRBD1 | TRBV27
CSVARGNTGELFF | TGCAGCGTCGCTAGGGGGAACACCGGGGAGCTGTTTTTT | many | TRBJ2-2 | NA | TRBV29-1
CASSQSRDRTYEQYF | TGTGCCAGCAGCCAGTCACGGGACAGGACGTACGAGCAGTACTTC | many | TRBJ2-7 | TRBD1 | TRBV7-3
CASSLRGYEQYF | TGTGCCAGCAGCTTACGGGGCTACGAGCAGTACTTC | many | TRBJ2-7 | NA | TRBV11-2
CASSLTTNTDTQYF | TGTGCCAGCAGTTTGACTACCAACACAGATACGCAGTATTTT | many | TRBJ2-3 | NA | TRBV2
CASSKKGLAGIGTQYF | TGTGCCAGCAGTAAAAAGGGGCTAGCGGGAATAGGGACCCAGTACTTC | many | TRBJ2-5 | TRBD2 | TRBV12-3/TRBV12-4
CATSRDLSGQETQYF | TGTGCCACCAGCAGAGATCTGAGCGGCCAAGAGACCCAGTACTTC | many | TRBJ2-5 | NA | TRBV15
CASSSRDRTYNEQFF | TGTGCCAGCAGCTCCCGGGACCGTACCTACAATGAGCAGTTCTTC | many | TRBJ2-1 | NA | TRBV11-1
CASSPRQAGGLAKNIQYF | TGTGCCAGCAGCCCAAGGCAAGCGGGAGGCTTAGCCAAAAACATTCAGTACTTC | many | TRBJ2-4 | TRBD2 | TRBV7-9
CASSEELRAGAHAIYF | TGTGCCAGCAGTGAAGAGCTGAGGGCGGGGGCTCACGCCATATATTTT | NA | TRBJ1-3 | NA | TRBV2
CSARDRQGVGNQPQHF | TGCAGTGCTAGAGATCGTCAGGGGGTGGGCAATCAGCCCCAGCATTTT | many | TRBJ1-5 | TRBD1 | TRBV20-1
CASSQVRQGARNEQFF | TGCGCCAGCAGCCAAGTACGACAGGGGGCGAGGAATGAGCAGTTCTTC | many | TRBJ2-1 | TRBD1 | TRBV4-1
CATSVGGGVGKPQHF | TGTGCCACCTCAGTCGGCGGGGGGGTGGGGAAGCCCCAGCATTTT | many | TRBJ1-5 | NA | TRBV12-3/TRBV12-4
CASSVSSGGAGELFF | TGTGCCAGCAGTGTATCTAGCGGGGGTGCCGGGGAGCTGTTTTTT | many | TRBJ2-2 | TRBD2 | TRBV6-4
CASSPSTGGLGEQYF | TGTGCCAGCTCCCCATCGACAGGGGGCCTAGGCGAGCAGTACTTC | many | TRBJ2-7 | TRBD1 | TRBV18
CASSSPGLRSDTQYF | TGCGCCAGCAGCTCACCGGGACTCCGCTCAGATACGCAGTATTTT | many | TRBJ2-3 | NA | TRBV5-1
CASSAASYEQYF | TGTGCCAGCAGTGCAGCGAGCTACGAGCAGTACTTC | many | TRBJ2-7 | NA | TRBV28
CASSQLTINHEQFF | TGTGCCAGCAGCCAACTGACCATAAACCATGAGCAGTTCTTC | many | TRBJ2-1 | NA | TRBV14
CATSGGQGSNYGYTF | TGTGCCACCAGTGGGGGACAGGGAAGTAACTATGGCTACACCTTC | many | TRBJ1-2 | TRBD1 | TRBV24-1
CASNLGASGAYEQYF | TGTGCCAGCAACTTAGGGGCTAGCGGGGCCTACGAGCAGTACTTC | NA | TRBJ2-7 | TRBD2 | TRBV7-2
CASSPRQLLGSGNTIYF | TGTGCCAGTAGCCCCAGACAGTTGCTGGGCTCTGGAAACACCATATATTTT | many | TRBJ1-3 | NA | TRBV19
CASNRASKVREMAKADTQYF | TGCGCCAGCAATCGTGCGTCAAAAGTCAGGGAGATGGCTAAGGCAGATACGCAGTATTTT | many | TRBJ2-3 | NA | TRBV5-1
CASGWQPQHF | TGTGCCAGCGGTTGGCAGCCCCAGCATTTT | many | TRBJ1-5 | NA | TRBV6-1
CASSRQGALGANVLTF | TGTGCCAGCAGCCGACAGGGGGCGCTTGGGGCCAACGTCCTGACTTTC | many | TRBJ2-6 | TRBD1 | TRBV7-2
CSAIAGSTDTQYF | TGCAGTGCCATAGCGGGAAGCACAGATACGCAGTATTTT | many | TRBJ2-3 | TRBD2 | TRBV20-1